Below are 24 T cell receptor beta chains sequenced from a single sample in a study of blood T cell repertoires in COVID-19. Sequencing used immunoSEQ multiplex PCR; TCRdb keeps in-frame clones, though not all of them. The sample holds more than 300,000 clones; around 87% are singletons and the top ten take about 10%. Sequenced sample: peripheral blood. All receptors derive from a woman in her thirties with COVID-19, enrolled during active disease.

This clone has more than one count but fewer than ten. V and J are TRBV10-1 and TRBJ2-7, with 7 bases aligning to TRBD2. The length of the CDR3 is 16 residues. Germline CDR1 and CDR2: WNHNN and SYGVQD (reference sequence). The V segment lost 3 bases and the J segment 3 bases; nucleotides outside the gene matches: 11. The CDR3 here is CASSDPAGLAVYEQYF. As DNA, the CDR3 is TGCGCCAGCAGTGACCCTGCGGGCCTAGCGGTCTACGAGCAGTACTTC.

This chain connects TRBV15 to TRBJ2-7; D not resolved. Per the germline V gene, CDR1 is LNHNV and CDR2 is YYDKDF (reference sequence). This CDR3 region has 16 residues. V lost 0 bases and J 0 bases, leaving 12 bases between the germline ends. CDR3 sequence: CATSRERQIPSYEQYF. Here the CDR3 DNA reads TGTGCCACCAGCAGAGAGAGGCAGATTCCCTCCTACGAGCAGTACTTC.

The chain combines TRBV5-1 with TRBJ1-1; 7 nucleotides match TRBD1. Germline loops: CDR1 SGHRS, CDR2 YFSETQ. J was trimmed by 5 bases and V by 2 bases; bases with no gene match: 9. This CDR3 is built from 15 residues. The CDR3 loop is CASSFRQGSRTEAFF. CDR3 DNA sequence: TGCGCCAGCAGCTTCCGACAGGGAAGTCGAACTGAAGCTTTCTTT.

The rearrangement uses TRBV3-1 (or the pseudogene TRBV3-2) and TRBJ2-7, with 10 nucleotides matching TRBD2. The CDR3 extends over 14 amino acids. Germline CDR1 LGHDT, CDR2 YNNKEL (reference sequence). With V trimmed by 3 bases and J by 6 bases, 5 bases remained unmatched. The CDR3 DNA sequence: TGTGCCAGCAGCCAGGGACTAGCGACAAGCGAGCAGTACTTC. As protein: CASSQGLATSEQYF.

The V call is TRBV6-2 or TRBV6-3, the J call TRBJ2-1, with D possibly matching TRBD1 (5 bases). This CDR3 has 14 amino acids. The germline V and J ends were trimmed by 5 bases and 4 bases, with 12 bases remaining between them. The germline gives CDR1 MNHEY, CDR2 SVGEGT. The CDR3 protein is CASSNRRQYNEQFF. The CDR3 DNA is TGTGCCAGCAGTAACCGACGACAGTACAATGAGCAGTTCTTC.

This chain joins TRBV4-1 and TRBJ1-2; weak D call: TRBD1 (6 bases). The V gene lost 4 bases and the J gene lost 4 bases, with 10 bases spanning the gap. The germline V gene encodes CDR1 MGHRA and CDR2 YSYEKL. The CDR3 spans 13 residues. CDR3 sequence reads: CASSPPDSYGYTF. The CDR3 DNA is TGCGCCAGCAGCCCACCGGACAGCTATGGCTACACCTTC.

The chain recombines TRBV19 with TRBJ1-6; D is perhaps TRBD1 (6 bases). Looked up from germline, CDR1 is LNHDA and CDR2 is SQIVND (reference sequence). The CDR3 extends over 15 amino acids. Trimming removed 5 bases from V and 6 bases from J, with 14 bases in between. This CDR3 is CASSQAGTLNSPLHF. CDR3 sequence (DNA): TGTGCCAGTAGTCAGGCCGGGACACTTAATTCACCCCTCCACTTT.

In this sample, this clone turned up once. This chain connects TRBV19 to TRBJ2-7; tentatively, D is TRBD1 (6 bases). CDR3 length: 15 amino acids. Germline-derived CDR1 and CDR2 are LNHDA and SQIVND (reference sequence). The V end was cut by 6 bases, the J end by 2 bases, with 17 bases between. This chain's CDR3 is CASSPGADLAYEQYF. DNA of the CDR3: TGTGCCAGTAGCCCAGGGGCGGACCTTGCCTACGAGCAGTACTTC.

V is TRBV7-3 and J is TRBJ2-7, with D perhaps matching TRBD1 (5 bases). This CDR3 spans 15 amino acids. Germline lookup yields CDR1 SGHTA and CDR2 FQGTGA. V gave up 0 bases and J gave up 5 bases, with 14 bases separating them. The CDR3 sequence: CASSLTVKGFNEQYF. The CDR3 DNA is TGTGCCAGCAGCTTAACGGTTAAGGGGTTTAACGAGCAGTACTTC.

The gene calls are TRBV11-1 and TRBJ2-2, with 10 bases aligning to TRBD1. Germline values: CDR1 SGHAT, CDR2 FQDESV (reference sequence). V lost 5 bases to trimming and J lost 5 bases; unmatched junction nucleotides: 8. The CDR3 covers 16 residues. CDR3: CASSTGTGAETGELFF. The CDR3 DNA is TGTGCCAGCAGCACCGGGACAGGGGCAGAAACCGGGGAGCTGTTTTTT.

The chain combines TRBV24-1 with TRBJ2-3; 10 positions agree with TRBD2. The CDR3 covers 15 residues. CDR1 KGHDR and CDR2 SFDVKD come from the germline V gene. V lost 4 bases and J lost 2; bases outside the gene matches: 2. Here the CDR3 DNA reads TGTGCCACCAGTGACAGCGGGAGGGTCACAGATACGCAGTATTTT. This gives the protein CATSDSGRVTDTQYF.

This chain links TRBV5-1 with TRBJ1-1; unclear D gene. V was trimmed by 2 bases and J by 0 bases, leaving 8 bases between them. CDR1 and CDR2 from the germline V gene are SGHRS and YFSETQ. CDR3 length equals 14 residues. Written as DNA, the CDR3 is TGCGCCAGCAGCTTCCAGGCTATGAACACTGAAGCTTTCTTT. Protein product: CASSFQAMNTEAFF.

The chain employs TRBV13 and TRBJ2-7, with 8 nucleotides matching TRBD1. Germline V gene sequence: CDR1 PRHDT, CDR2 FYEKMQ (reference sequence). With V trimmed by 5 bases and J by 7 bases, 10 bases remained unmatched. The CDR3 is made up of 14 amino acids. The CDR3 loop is CASSIETGAGEQYF. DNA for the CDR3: TGTGCCAGCAGCATCGAGACAGGGGCGGGTGAGCAGTACTTC.

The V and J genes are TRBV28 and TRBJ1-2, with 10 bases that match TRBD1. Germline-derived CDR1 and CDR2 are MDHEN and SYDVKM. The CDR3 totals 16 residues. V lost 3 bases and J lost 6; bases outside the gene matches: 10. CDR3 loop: CASSLPGTGVRDGYTF. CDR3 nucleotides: TGTGCCAGCAGTTTGCCCGGGACAGGGGTCAGGGATGGCTACACCTTC.

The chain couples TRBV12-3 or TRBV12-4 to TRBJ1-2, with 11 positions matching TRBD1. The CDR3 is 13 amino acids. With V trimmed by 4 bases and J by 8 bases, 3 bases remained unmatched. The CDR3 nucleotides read TGTGCCAGCAGTTCGGGACAGGGGGGCGGCTACACCTTC. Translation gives CASSSGQGGGYTF.

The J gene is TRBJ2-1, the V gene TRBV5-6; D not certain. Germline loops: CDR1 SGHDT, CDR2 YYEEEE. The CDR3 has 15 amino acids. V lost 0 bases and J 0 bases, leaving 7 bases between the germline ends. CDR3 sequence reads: CASSLEASSYNEQFF. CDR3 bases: TGTGCCAGCAGCTTGGAAGCCTCCTCCTACAATGAGCAGTTCTTC.

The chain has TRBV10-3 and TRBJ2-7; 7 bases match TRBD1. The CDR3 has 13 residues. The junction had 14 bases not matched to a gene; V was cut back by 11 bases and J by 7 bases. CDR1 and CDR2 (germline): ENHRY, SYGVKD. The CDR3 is CAALRDSSWEQYF. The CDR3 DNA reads TGTGCCGCCCTCCGGGACAGCTCGTGGGAGCAGTACTTC.

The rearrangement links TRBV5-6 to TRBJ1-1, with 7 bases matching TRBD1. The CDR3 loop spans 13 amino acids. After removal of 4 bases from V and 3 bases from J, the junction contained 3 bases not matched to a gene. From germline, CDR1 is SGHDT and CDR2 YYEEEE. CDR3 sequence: CASSLTGDTEAFF. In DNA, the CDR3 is TGTGCCAGCAGCCTAACAGGGGACACTGAAGCTTTCTTT.

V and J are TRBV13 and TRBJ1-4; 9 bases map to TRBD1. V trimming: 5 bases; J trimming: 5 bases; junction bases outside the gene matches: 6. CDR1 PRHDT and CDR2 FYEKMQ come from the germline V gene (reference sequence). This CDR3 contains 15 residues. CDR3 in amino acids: CASSPTGTGNEKLFF. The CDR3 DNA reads TGTGCCAGCAGCCCTACCGGGACAGGGAATGAAAAACTGTTTTTT.

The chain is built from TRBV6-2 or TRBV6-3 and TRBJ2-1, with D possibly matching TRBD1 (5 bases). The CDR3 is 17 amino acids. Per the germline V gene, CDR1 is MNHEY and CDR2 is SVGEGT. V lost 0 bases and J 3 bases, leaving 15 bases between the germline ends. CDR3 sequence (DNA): TGTGCCAGCAGTTACTCGCTTGACAGAGCCTACTACAATGAGCAGTTCTTC. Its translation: CASSYSLDRAYYNEQFF.

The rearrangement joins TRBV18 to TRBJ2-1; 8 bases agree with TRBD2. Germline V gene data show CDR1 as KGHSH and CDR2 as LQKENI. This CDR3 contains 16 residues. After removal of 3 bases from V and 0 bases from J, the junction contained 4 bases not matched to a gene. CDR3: CASSPLAGSSYNEQFF. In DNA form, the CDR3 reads TGTGCCAGCTCACCTCTAGCGGGCAGCTCCTACAATGAGCAGTTCTTC.

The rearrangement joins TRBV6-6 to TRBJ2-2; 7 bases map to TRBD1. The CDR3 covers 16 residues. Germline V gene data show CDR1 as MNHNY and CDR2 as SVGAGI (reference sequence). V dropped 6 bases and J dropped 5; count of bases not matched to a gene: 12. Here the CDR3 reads CASSTTATGRTGELFF. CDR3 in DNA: TGTGCCAGCAGCACGACGGCGACAGGGCGAACCGGGGAGCTGTTTTTT.

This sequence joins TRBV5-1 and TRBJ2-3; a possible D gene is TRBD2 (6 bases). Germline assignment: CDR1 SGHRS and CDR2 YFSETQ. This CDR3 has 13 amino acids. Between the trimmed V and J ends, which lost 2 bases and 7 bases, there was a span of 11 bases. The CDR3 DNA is TGCGCCAGCAGCTTAGGTGCGGGGAATACGCAGTATTTT. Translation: CASSLGAGNTQYF.

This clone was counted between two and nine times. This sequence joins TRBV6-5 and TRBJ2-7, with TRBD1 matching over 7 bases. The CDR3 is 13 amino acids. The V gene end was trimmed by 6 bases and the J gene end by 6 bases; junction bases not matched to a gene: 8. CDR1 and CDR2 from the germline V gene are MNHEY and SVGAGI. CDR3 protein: CASSLGTVLEQYF. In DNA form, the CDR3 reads TGTGCCAGCAGCCTAGGGACAGTGCTCGAGCAGTACTTC.